Given below is one T cell receptor beta chain in context. Antigen specificity is unknown. The data originate from a study of CD8+ T cells in alopecia areata. Findings and limits, study-wide: Mice gave a clearer picture of TCR sharing than patients did, possibly for HLA-related reasons.

From germline, CDR1 is SEHNR and CDR2 FQNEAQ (reference sequence). The J segment lost 2 bases and the V segment lost 1 base, leaving 6 bases of the junction unmatched. This CDR3 is built from 16 residues. As the sequencing template, cDNA was produced by extracting RNA and reverse transcribing it. Produced via immunoSEQ multiplex PCR; TCRdb's table is partial and in-frame only. The sample lists over 2,500 clones; roughly 75% were seen once. The chain employs TRBV7-9 and TRBJ2-3; 7 bases match TRBD2. Sequencing input: skin. The receptor's source is a human donor in good health. The DNA of the CDR3 is TGTGCCAGCAGCTTAGGAGGCCTAGCGGCCACAGATACGCAGTATTTT. The encoded protein is CASSLGGLAATDTQYF. The full variable domain, rest sourced from reference TRBV7-9 and TRBJ2-3, is DTGVSQNPRHKITKRGQNVTFRCDPISEHNRLYWYRQTLGQGPEFLTYFQNEAQLEKSRLLSDRFSAERPKGSFSTLEIQRTEQGDSAMYLCASSLGGLAATDTQYFGPGTRLTVL.